The 25 T cell receptor beta chains presented below share a single source sample, sequenced in a study of cytomegalovirus exposure and HLA in healthy donors. A multiplex PCR was run with 60 Vbeta primers and 13 Jbeta primers. Data came from immunoSEQ multiplex PCR; TCRdb stores just in-frame clones and leaves some out. The sample includes under 170,000 clones, more than 75% seen only once; the top ten take 3.5%. Sample: PBMCs. The receptor source for this set is a human donor in good health.

This chain uses TRBV15 with TRBJ2-5, with TRBD1 matching 7 bases. The last part of the DNA fits TRBJ2-7 better; the J call may be wrong. Germline CDR1 and CDR2: LNHNV and YYDKDF (reference sequence). This CDR3 is 15 amino acids long. The CDR3 region is CATSRDRGMSYEQYF. CDR3 DNA: TGTGCCACCAGCAGAGACAGGGGGATGAGCTACGAGCAGTACTTC.

J is TRBJ1-2 and V is TRBV5-4, with D possibly matching TRBD1 (5 bases). Germline lookup yields CDR1 SGHNT and CDR2 YYREEE (reference sequence). The CDR3 runs 14 residues. Trimming took off 3 bases at V and 6 bases at J, with 15 bases between the two ends. As DNA, the CDR3 is TGTGCCAGCAGCTCCACTGACAGTCACAATGGCTACACCTTC. As protein: CASSSTDSHNGYTF.

Concerning this clone: A read error may account for a junction end that differs from germline. Here the CDR3 DNA reads TGTGCCTGGAGTGTGGGCAGGGGACCCGTTACTATACTATTT. Protein product: CAWSVGRGPVTILF. J is TRBJ1-1 and V is TRBV30; D is perhaps TRBD1 (6 bases). CDR3 length equals 14 residues. CDR1 and CDR2 (germline): GTSNPN, SVGIG (reference sequence).

The chain is built from TRBV7-2 and TRBJ2-3; possible D gene TRBD2, 7 bases. In germline, CDR1 is SGHTA, CDR2 FQGNSA. This CDR3 region has 15 residues. V was pared by 2 bases and J by 4 bases, with 13 bases between. This chain's CDR3 is CASSLRGEGADTQYF. The DNA for the CDR3 is TGTGCCAGCAGCTTAAGAGGGGAGGGGGCAGATACGCAGTATTTT. The full variable domain, in which reference TRBV7-2 and TRBJ2-3 provide the parts outside the CDR3, is GAGVSQSPSNKVTEKGKDVELRCDPISGHTALYWYRQSLGQGLEFLIYFQGNSAPDKSGLPSDRFSAERTGGSVSTLTIQRTQQEDSAVYLCASSLRGEGADTQYFGPGTRLTVL.

This clone showed up just a few times. V is TRBV13 and J is TRBJ1-2; D may be TRBD1 (5 bases). The CDR3 loop spans 13 amino acids. Deletions cut 5 bases from V and 8 bases from J, with 15 bases between. Germline CDR1 PRHDT, CDR2 FYEKMQ (reference sequence). This CDR3 is CASSPGGSSGYTF. CDR3 in DNA: TGTGCCAGCAGCCCCGGGGGGTCTAGCGGCTACACCTTC.

This chain joins TRBV5-6 and TRBJ2-7; D remains ambiguous. V dropped 1 base and J dropped 3 bases, with 8 bases sitting between them. Germline-derived CDR1 and CDR2 are SGHDT and YYEEEE. The CDR3 is 13 residues long. CDR3 region: CASSLSTNYEQYF. In nucleotides, the CDR3 is TGTGCCAGCAGCTTGTCCACTAACTACGAGCAGTACTTC.

The chain joins TRBV5-1 to TRBJ2-5; 14 nucleotides line up with TRBD2. Trimming cost V 4 bases and J 3 bases; bases outside gene matches: 5. The CDR3 has 16 residues. The germline CDR1 and CDR2 sequences are SGHRS and YFSETQ. DNA for the CDR3: TGCGCCAGCAGCCTCGGGACTAGCGGGGGTAAAGAGACCCAGTACTTC. This translates into CASSLGTSGGKETQYF.

V usage is TRBV5-4 and J usage is TRBJ1-4, with D maybe TRBD1 (6 bases). V dropped 4 bases and J dropped 6 bases, with 13 bases sitting between them. This CDR3 contains 14 residues. Germline V gives CDR1 SGHNT, CDR2 YYREEE (reference sequence). CDR3 sequence (DNA): TGTGCCAGCAGCCCAGGAGGGGGGGATGAAAAACTGTTTTTT. Encoded protein: CASSPGGGDEKLFF.

The rearrangement links TRBV5-5 to TRBJ1-5, with a weak D call TRBD1 (5 bases). The V end was cut by 0 bases, the J end by 3 bases, with 13 bases between. Germline-derived CDR1 and CDR2 are SGHKS and YYEKEE (reference sequence). This CDR3 is 16 amino acids long. This CDR3 is CASSLGGGGINQPQHF. The CDR3 DNA is TGTGCCAGCAGCTTGGGGGGTGGGGGGATCAATCAGCCCCAGCATTTT.

The rearrangement uses TRBV28 and TRBJ2-3, with D possibly matching TRBD1 (5 bases). Germline V lookup: CDR1 MDHEN, CDR2 SYDVKM. V gave up 4 bases and J gave up 2 bases, with 19 bases separating them. This CDR3 contains 17 residues. CDR3 bases: TGTGCCAGCAGTTCCCACCCACTGGGGCCTCTCACAGATACGCAGTATTTT. This translates into CASSSHPLGPLTDTQYF.

The chain carries TRBV25-1 and TRBJ1-1, with TRBD1 as a possible D gene (5 bases). The CDR3 is made up of 16 amino acids. V lost 6 bases, J lost 0 bases, and 17 bases lay in between. Germline CDR1 is MGHDK and CDR2 is SYGVNS. The CDR3 loop reads CASSFQTGTMNTEAFF. The CDR3 DNA is TGTGCCAGCAGCTTTCAGACCGGGACTATGAACACTGAAGCTTTCTTT.

This sequence joins TRBV2 and TRBJ2-7, with 8 bases identical to TRBD2. The trim removed 5 bases at V and 1 base at J, leaving 7 bases unmatched. Looked up from germline, CDR1 is SNHLY and CDR2 is FYNNEI. The CDR3 contains 15 residues. This chain's CDR3 is CASSPDPGGSYEQYF. The CDR3 coding sequence is TGTGCCAGCAGTCCCGACCCGGGGGGGTCCTACGAGCAGTACTTC.

The chain employs TRBV7-8 and TRBJ2-3, with TRBD2 matching 8 bases. This CDR3 is built from 16 residues. Germline V gene lookup returns CDR1 SGHVS and CDR2 FQNEAQ. V lost 5 bases to trimming and J lost 4 bases; unmatched junction nucleotides: 11. CDR3 residues: CASSPRTSPFADTQYF. The DNA for the CDR3 is TGTGCCAGCAGCCCGCGGACTAGCCCCTTCGCAGATACGCAGTATTTT.

The chain links TRBV4-1 to TRBJ1-5; 9 nucleotides match TRBD1. The germline V gene has CDR1 MGHRA and CDR2 YSYEKL. Trimming at V came to 0 bases and at J to 6 bases, leaving 6 bases not matched to a gene. The CDR3 consists of 16 residues. As DNA, the CDR3 is TGCGCCAGCAGCCAAGATGAGACAGGGGGAGGTCAGCCCCAGCATTTT. Translated, it gives CASSQDETGGGQPQHF.

The chain combines TRBV19 with TRBJ1-1; a possible D gene is TRBD1 (5 bases). This CDR3 is 13 amino acids long. Germline V gene data show CDR1 as LNHDA and CDR2 as SQIVND (reference sequence). Between the trimmed V and J ends, which lost 11 bases and 4 bases, there was a span of 17 bases. The DNA for the CDR3 is TGTGCCTCCCAGACCCTCGGGGGCACTGAAGCTTTCTTT. Amino acids: CASQTLGGTEAFF.

The V call is TRBV6-1, the J call TRBJ1-1, with 11 bases that match TRBD1. The germline V gene has CDR1 MNHNS and CDR2 SASEGT. This CDR3 region has 14 residues. Trimming cost V 5 bases and J 4 bases; bases outside gene matches: 3. The CDR3: CASSRTGGFTEAFF. CDR3 coding DNA: TGTGCCAGCAGTAGGACAGGGGGCTTCACTGAAGCTTTCTTT.

This clone was seen a single time. This chain connects TRBV9 to TRBJ1-1; D is uncertain. Germline CDR1 SGDLS, CDR2 YYNGEE. V was pared by 0 bases and J by 4 bases, with 7 bases between. CDR3 length: 13 residues. In DNA, the CDR3 is TGTGCCAGCAGCGTAGTGGGCAGCACTGAAGCTTTCTTT. This sequence encodes CASSVVGSTEAFF.

The chain couples TRBV19 to TRBJ2-3; D not resolved. Looked up from germline, CDR1 is LNHDA and CDR2 is SQIVND (reference sequence). V lost 8 bases to trimming and J lost 2 bases, with 11 bases between them. This CDR3 has 13 amino acids. CDR3 region: CASDSRSTDTQYF. CDR3 coding DNA: TGTGCCAGTGACTCCCGCTCCACAGATACGCAGTATTTT. Filled out from reference TRBV19 and TRBJ2-3, the complete variable domain reads DGGITQSPKYLFRKEGQNVTLSCEQNLNHDAMYWYRQDPGQGLRLIYYSQIVNDFQKGDIAEGYSVSREKKESFPLTVTSAQKNPTAFYLCASDSRSTDTQYFGPGTRLTVL.

The V and J genes are TRBV30 and TRBJ2-7; 7 bases are a match to TRBD1. The CDR3 has 15 amino acids. Unmatched junction bases numbered 6, after V lost 1 base and J lost 0 bases. Per germline, CDR1 GTSNPN and CDR2 SVGIG (reference sequence). CDR3 region: CAWSAGTDSSYEQYF. The CDR3 DNA reads as TGTGCCTGGAGTGCGGGGACAGACAGCTCCTACGAGCAGTACTTC.

This clone was detected a few times. This chain joins TRBV5-7 and TRBJ1-1; D unclear. TRBV5-7 is known as an ORF, though its function is uncertain. CDR3 length: 13 residues. Trimming removed 4 bases from V and 0 bases from J, with 7 bases in between. The CDR3 loop reads CASSPGMNTEAFF. The CDR3 DNA is TGTGCCAGCAGCCCCGGGATGAACACTGAAGCTTTCTTT.

This chain links TRBV7-8 with TRBJ2-7, with TRBD1 matching 9 bases. The length of the CDR3 is 18 residues. Losses at the gene ends were 5 bases for V and 5 bases for J; bases not matched to a gene: 19. The germline gives CDR1 SGHVS, CDR2 FQNEAQ. This CDR3 is CASSRGRTGARGWNEQYF. The CDR3, as DNA: TGTGCCAGCAGCCGAGGGAGGACAGGGGCTAGAGGGTGGAACGAGCAGTACTTC.

The gene calls are TRBV4-2 and TRBJ2-3; tentatively, D is TRBD1 (5 bases). The CDR3 consists of 14 residues. V lost 3 bases to trimming and J lost 1 base, with 8 bases between them. The V gene's germline CDR1 is LGHNA and CDR2 YNFKEQ. CDR3 nucleotide sequence: TGTGCCAGCAGCCACGGACAAGGCACAGATACGCAGTATTTT. Its protein is CASSHGQGTDTQYF.

The chain couples TRBV12-5 to TRBJ2-5; 11 bases are a match to TRBD1. The junction had 14 bases not matched to a gene; V was cut back by 6 bases and J by 5 bases. CDR1 is LGHNT and CDR2 is FRNRAP in the germline V gene. The CDR3 runs 17 residues. The DNA of the CDR3 is TGTGCTAGTGGGCGGACCTGGACAGGGGGCTCGGGGGAGACCCAGTACTTC. Its protein is CASGRTWTGGSGETQYF.

This chain's CDR3 is CASSYPDRVGYGYTF. For the CDR3, the DNA is TGTGCCAGCAGTTACCCAGACAGGGTCGGGTATGGCTACACCTTC. The rearrangement links TRBV6-6 to TRBJ1-2; 7 bases agree with TRBD1. Germline-derived CDR1 and CDR2 are MNHNY and SVGAGI (reference sequence). The CDR3 length is 15 residues. Losses at the gene ends were 2 bases for V and 5 bases for J; bases not matched to a gene: 8.

V and J are TRBV13 and TRBJ2-7, with 15 bases aligning to TRBD2. The CDR3 contains 15 residues. V lost 5 bases to trimming and J lost 5 bases; unmatched junction nucleotides: 4. CDR1 is PRHDT and CDR2 is FYEKMQ in the germline V gene (reference sequence). CDR3 in DNA: TGTGCCAGCAGCCTCGGACTAGCGGGAGGGAACGAGCAGTACTTC. Translating gives CASSLGLAGGNEQYF.